The 28 T cell receptor beta chains listed next were all sequenced from one sample in a study of shared clonotypes between healthy human individuals. TCRdb keeps only in-frame clones here, not all; method: immunoSEQ multiplex PCR. The repertoire holds some 680,000 clones, with around 78% as singletons. The sequencing input was memory CD4+ T cells sorted from blood. Subset: CD45RA-negative fraction. The receptors were gathered from a woman in her thirties in good health.

The genes are TRBV7-6 and TRBJ2-2, with 7 bases aligning to TRBD2. Per germline, CDR1 SGHVS and CDR2 FNYEAQ. This CDR3 has 15 amino acids. J was trimmed by 2 bases and V by 5 bases; bases with no gene match: 5. CDR3 DNA: TGTGCCAGCAGCCGTAGCGGGTCCAACACCGGGGAGCTGTTTTTT. It specifies CASSRSGSNTGELFF. Complete variable domain (other parts from reference TRBV7-6 and TRBJ2-2): GAGVSQSPRYKVTKRGQDVALRCDPISGHVSLYWYRQALGQGPEFLTYFNYEAQQDKSGLPNDRFSAERPEGSISTLTIQRTEQRDSAMYRCASSRSGSNTGELFFGEGSRLTVL.

The rearrangement links TRBV28 to TRBJ2-2, with D perhaps TRBD1 or TRBD2 (5 bases each). Germline CDR1 and CDR2: MDHEN and SYDVKM. The CDR3 length is 15 residues. The germline V and J ends were trimmed by 2 bases and 4 bases, with 11 bases remaining between them. CDR3 loop: CASSLRGASTGELFF. Here the CDR3 DNA reads TGTGCCAGCAGTTTACGAGGGGCCAGCACCGGGGAGCTGTTTTTT. Full variable domain (missing parts from reference TRBV28 and TRBJ2-2): DVKVTQSSRYLVKRTGEKVFLECVQDMDHENMFWYRQDPGLGLRLIYFSYDVKMKEKGDIPEGYSVSREKKERFSLILESASTNQTSMYLCASSLRGASTGELFFGEGSRLTVL.

The chain carries TRBV5-1 and TRBJ2-1; 10 positions agree with TRBD2. With V trimmed by 4 bases and J by 8 bases, 12 bases remained unmatched. The germline gives CDR1 SGHRS, CDR2 YFSETQ. The CDR3 spans 16 residues. The CDR3 here is CASSERPAGGGHEQFF. The CDR3 DNA follows: TGCGCCAGCAGCGAGCGTCCAGCGGGAGGGGGCCATGAGCAGTTCTTC.

As concerns this clone: With a much larger clone just one base away, this may be a read error. This rearrangement joins TRBV9 to TRBJ2-7; D gene ambiguous. Per germline, CDR1 SGDLS and CDR2 YYNGEE. This CDR3 region has 8 residues. V gave up 8 bases and J gave up 4 bases, with 1 base separating them. Here the CDR3 reads CARYEQYF. In DNA form, the CDR3 reads TGTGCCAGGTACGAGCAGTACTTC.

The chain links TRBV27 to TRBJ2-5; either TRBD1 or TRBD2 may supply D (5 bases each). This CDR3 region has 15 residues. The V and J ends lost 3 bases and 4 bases respectively, with 15 bases between them. The germline V gene encodes CDR1 MNHEY and CDR2 SMNVEV (reference sequence). CDR3 in DNA: TGTGCCAGCAGTTTCCGGGGCGAACCTCCAGAGACCCAGTACTTC. This encodes CASSFRGEPPETQYF.

In this sample, this clone turned up a few times. The V gene is TRBV6-6, the J gene TRBJ2-2; D possibly corresponds to TRBD2 (6 bases). Trimming removed 7 bases at V and 1 base at J, with 16 bases between. The V gene's germline CDR1 is MNHNY and CDR2 SVGAGI (reference sequence). The CDR3 covers 16 residues. In DNA form, the CDR3 reads TGTGCCAGCACGTCCCGGGGGAGGAGGAACACCGGGGAGCTGTTTTTT. Protein sequence: CASTSRGRRNTGELFF.

The rearrangement links TRBV29-1 to TRBJ2-7, with D possibly being TRBD1 or TRBD2 (5 bases each). The CDR3 sequence is 12 residues long. CDR1 is SQVTM, CDR2 ANQGSEA, per germline. The ends were cut back, 7 bases at V and 3 bases at J, with 13 bases in the middle. The CDR3 sequence: CSARGSGYEQYF. Here the CDR3 DNA reads TGCAGCGCTAGGGGAAGCGGCTACGAGCAGTACTTC.

The chain employs TRBV4-2 and TRBJ2-5; 10 nucleotides align to TRBD2. The CDR3 has 17 residues. CDR1 and CDR2 (germline): LGHNA, YNFKEQ. The V gene end was trimmed by 0 bases and the J gene end by 2 bases; junction bases not matched to a gene: 6. The DNA of the CDR3 is TGTGCCAGCAGCCAAGATCTGAGCGGGAGGGTACAAGAGACCCAGTACTTC. Translation: CASSQDLSGRVQETQYF.

This clone was counted once. The chain employs TRBV11-2 and TRBJ1-1; D ambiguous. This CDR3 has 14 amino acids. Germline assignment: CDR1 SGHAT and CDR2 FQNNGV. The germline V and J ends were trimmed by 1 base and 5 bases, with 11 bases remaining between them. CDR3 region: CASSLGGLSTEAFF. In nucleotides, the CDR3 is TGTGCCAGCAGCTTAGGTGGGCTAAGTACTGAAGCTTTCTTT.

The genes are TRBV7-3 and TRBJ1-1; no definite D call. The CDR3 spans 13 residues. V was pared by 5 bases and J by 6 bases, with 13 bases between. Germline V gene sequence: CDR1 SGHTA, CDR2 FQGTGA. CDR3 DNA sequence: TGTGCCAGCAGCCAGGAAGTCTACTCTGAAGCTTTCTTT. It is translated as CASSQEVYSEAFF.

The chain couples TRBV29-1 to TRBJ2-7; maybe TRBD2 (7 bases). Trimming removed 4 bases from V and 7 bases from J, with 17 bases in between. The CDR3 covers 13 residues. Germline V CDR1 and CDR2: SQVTM, ANQGSEA. This chain's CDR3 is CSVGLAKRGEQYF. The CDR3 DNA sequence: TGCAGCGTTGGACTAGCCAAGAGGGGGGAGCAGTACTTC.

Comments on this clone: Other nucleotide sequences in the sample specify the same CDR3. This sequence joins TRBV30 and TRBJ2-7; D ambiguous. Germline V gene sequence: CDR1 GTSNPN, CDR2 SVGIG (reference sequence). The CDR3 consists of 12 residues. V lost 0 bases to trimming and J lost 4 bases, with 7 bases between them. The CDR3 DNA is TGTGCCTGGAGTGTACGAGTATACGAGCAGTACTTC. As protein: CAWSVRVYEQYF.

The chain has TRBV13 and TRBJ2-7, with 14 bases matching TRBD2. Germline CDR1 PRHDT, CDR2 FYEKMQ (reference sequence). V lost 6 bases to trimming and J lost 6 bases; unmatched junction nucleotides: 4. The CDR3 is 14 residues long. This CDR3 reads CASRTSGRAVEQYF. CDR3 bases: TGTGCCAGCAGGACTAGCGGGAGGGCCGTCGAGCAGTACTTC.

The chain links TRBV20-1 to TRBJ2-3, with unresolved D. The CDR3 spans 9 residues. The V and J ends lost 5 bases and 10 bases respectively, with 7 bases between them. Germline V gene lookup returns CDR1 DFQATT and CDR2 SNEGSKA (reference sequence). The CDR3 DNA follows: TGCAGTGCTTGGGGTTCGCAGTATTTT. Protein product: CSAWGSQYF.

The chain employs TRBV5-4 and TRBJ1-1; 12 bases align to TRBD1. The CDR3 spans 17 residues. The junction had 7 bases not matched to a gene; V was cut back by 4 bases and J by 0 bases. The germline CDR1 and CDR2 sequences are SGHNT and YYREEE (reference sequence). DNA for the CDR3: TGTGCCAGCAGCCCCGGGACAGGGGGCGGTGTGAACACTGAAGCTTTCTTT. It translates to CASSPGTGGGVNTEAFF.

Only one count was recorded for this clone. V is TRBV6-1 and J is TRBJ2-7; D remains unclear. Germline V gives CDR1 MNHNS, CDR2 SASEGT. Between the trimmed V and J ends, which lost 5 bases and 4 bases, there was a span of 9 bases. The CDR3 has 12 residues. CDR3 sequence reads: CASSLTEYEQYF. The DNA for the CDR3 is TGTGCCAGCAGTTTGACGGAATACGAGCAGTACTTC.

The V call is TRBV7-9, the J call TRBJ2-5; 8 bases agree with TRBD2. V was clipped by 5 bases and J by 4 bases; unmatched bases: 6. The CDR3 runs 14 residues. The V gene's germline CDR1 is SEHNR and CDR2 FQNEAQ (reference sequence). This CDR3 is CASSASGRGETQYF. The CDR3 DNA reads TGTGCCAGCAGCGCCAGCGGGAGAGGAGAGACCCAGTACTTC.

The rearrangement links TRBV6-1 to TRBJ1-2; D is ambiguous. Trimming cost V 0 bases and J 4 bases, with 12 bases left between them. CDR1 and CDR2 from the germline V gene are MNHNS and SASEGT. This CDR3 has 15 amino acids. The CDR3 sequence is CASSEARRLFYGYTF. The CDR3 nucleotides are TGTGCCAGCAGTGAAGCGCGAAGGCTTTTCTATGGCTACACCTTC.

This clone was observed a handful of times. V and J are TRBV10-1 and TRBJ1-5, with a possible D match to TRBD1 (5 bases). Trimming cost V 3 bases and J 2 bases, with 5 bases left between them. The length of the CDR3 is 13 residues. Germline V gives CDR1 WNHNN, CDR2 SYGVQD (reference sequence). The CDR3 coding sequence is TGCGCCAGCAGTGACAGGGGCAATCAGCCCCAGCATTTT. Translating it yields CASSDRGNQPQHF.

The rearrangement joins TRBV14 to TRBJ2-3; 9 bases agree with TRBD2. This CDR3 region has 17 residues. Germline V gene sequence: CDR1 SGHDN, CDR2 FVKESK. V shed 4 bases and J 2 bases; nucleotides not matched to a gene: 10. CDR3 protein: CASSLLMTSGYTDTQYF. CDR3 bases: TGTGCCAGCAGCCTCCTCATGACTAGCGGATACACAGATACGCAGTATTTT.

V and J are TRBV18 and TRBJ2-3; 8 bases match TRBD2. V was clipped by 3 bases and J by 4 bases; unmatched bases: 6. This CDR3 has 15 amino acids. From germline, CDR1 is KGHSH and CDR2 LQKENI. As DNA, the CDR3 is TGTGCCAGCTCACCCGAAACAGCGGGAGCAGATACGCAGTATTTT. As protein: CASSPETAGADTQYF.

This chain connects TRBV5-1 to TRBJ1-2, with D maybe TRBD1 (5 bases). The CDR3 length is 16 residues. From germline, CDR1 is SGHRS and CDR2 YFSETQ. V dropped 0 bases and J dropped 8 bases, with 20 bases sitting between them. This chain's CDR3 is CASSLAYDGAEGGYTF. CDR3 coding DNA: TGCGCCAGCAGCTTGGCCTACGACGGGGCGGAGGGCGGCTACACCTTC.

This clone has just one count. The gene calls are TRBV9 and TRBJ2-5, with D perhaps matching TRBD1 (6 bases). There are 14 residues in the CDR3. Germline CDR1 reads SGDLS; CDR2 reads YYNGEE. V shed 2 bases and J shed 4 bases, with 12 bases lying between them. CDR3 protein: CASSVKGRGETQYF. The CDR3 nucleotides are TGTGCCAGCAGCGTTAAGGGCAGGGGAGAGACCCAGTACTTC.

This chain joins TRBV29-1 and TRBJ2-4; 7 nucleotides agree with TRBD2. J was trimmed by 0 bases and V by 7 bases; bases with no gene match: 9. From germline, CDR1 is SQVTM and CDR2 ANQGSEA. CDR3 length: 15 residues. Written as DNA, the CDR3 is TGCAGCGCCCTACGCGGGGGAACAGCCAAAAACATTCAGTACTTC. Translated: CSALRGGTAKNIQYF.

Points on this clone: A much larger clonotype is one base distant, so this may be a read error. The same CDR3 arises from other DNA sequences in this sample as well. The V gene is TRBV2, the J gene TRBJ1-2; 7 bases fit TRBD1. V lost 3 bases to trimming and J lost 0 bases; unmatched junction nucleotides: 1. Germline CDR1 is SNHLY and CDR2 is FYNNEI. The CDR3 spans 14 residues. CDR3 protein: CASSDRGANYGYTF. The CDR3, as DNA: TGTGCCAGCAGTGACAGGGGGGCTAACTATGGCTACACCTTC.

The rearrangement uses TRBV27 and TRBJ1-5; 8 nucleotides line up with TRBD1. V dropped 5 bases and J dropped 4; count of bases not matched to a gene: 4. The CDR3 spans 14 residues. Germline-derived CDR1 and CDR2 are MNHEY and SMNVEV (reference sequence). The CDR3 DNA sequence: TGTGCCAGCAGTCCGGGACAGGATAATCAGCCCCAGCATTTT. Translating gives CASSPGQDNQPQHF.

The chain employs TRBV6-5 and TRBJ2-7; the match to TRBD2 covers 10 bases. Germline loops: CDR1 MNHEY, CDR2 SVGAGI. This CDR3 region has 15 residues. The V gene end was trimmed by 5 bases and the J gene end by 0 bases; junction bases not matched to a gene: 4. The CDR3 reads CASSTPSGSSYEQYF. DNA for the CDR3: TGTGCCAGCAGTACTCCTAGCGGGAGCTCCTACGAGCAGTACTTC.

The chain carries TRBV7-3 and TRBJ1-2, with D possibly TRBD1 on 6 matching bases. Trimming took off 5 bases at V and 7 bases at J, with 14 bases between the two ends. The germline V gene encodes CDR1 SGHTA and CDR2 FQGTGA. The CDR3 extends over 13 amino acids. CDR3 residues: CASSQGQSSGYTF. The CDR3 nucleotides read TGTGCCAGCAGCCAGGGACAATCTAGTGGCTACACCTTC.